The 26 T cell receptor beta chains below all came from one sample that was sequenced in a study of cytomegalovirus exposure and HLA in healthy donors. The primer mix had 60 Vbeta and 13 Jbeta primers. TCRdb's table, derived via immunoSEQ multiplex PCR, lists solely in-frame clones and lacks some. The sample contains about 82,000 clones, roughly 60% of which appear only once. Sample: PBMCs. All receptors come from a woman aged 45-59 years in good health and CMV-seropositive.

The CDR3 spells CASSLSGLLYEQYF. Here the CDR3 DNA reads TGTGCCAGCAGTTTATCGGGACTCCTCTACGAGCAGTACTTC. V gene TRBV27 combines with J gene TRBJ2-5; D may be TRBD2 (6 bases). TRBJ2-7 explains the end of the DNA better; the J call may be wrong. Per the germline V gene, CDR1 is MNHEY and CDR2 is SMNVEV (reference sequence). The CDR3 has 14 residues.

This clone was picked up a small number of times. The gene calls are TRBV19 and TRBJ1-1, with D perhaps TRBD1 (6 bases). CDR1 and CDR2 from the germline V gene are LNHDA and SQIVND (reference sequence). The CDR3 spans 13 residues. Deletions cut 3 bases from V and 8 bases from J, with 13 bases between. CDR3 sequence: CASSITGSTEAFF. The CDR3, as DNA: TGTGCCAGTAGTATCACAGGGTCTACCGAAGCTTTCTTT.

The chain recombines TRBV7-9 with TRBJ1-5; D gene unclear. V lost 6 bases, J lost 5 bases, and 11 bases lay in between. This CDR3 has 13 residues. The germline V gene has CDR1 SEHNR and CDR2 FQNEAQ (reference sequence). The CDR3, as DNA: TGTGCCAGCAGTCCCCGCGAGGATCAGCCCCAGCATTTT. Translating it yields CASSPREDQPQHF. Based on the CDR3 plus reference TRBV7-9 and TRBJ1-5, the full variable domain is DTGVSQNPRHKITKRGQNVTFRCDPISEHNRLYWYRQTLGQGPEFLTYFQNEAQLEKSRLLSDRFSAERPKGSFSTLEIQRTEQGDSAMYLCASSPREDQPQHFGDGTRLSIL.

CDR3 sequence reads: CASSSPLGAEYGYTF. CDR3 DNA sequence: TGTGCCAGCAGCTCCCCCCTGGGGGCAGAGTATGGCTACACCTTC. The J gene is TRBJ1-2, the V gene TRBV5-6; D might be TRBD1 (6 bases). V was cut by 3 bases and J by 5 bases, with 17 bases left in between. The CDR3 extends over 15 amino acids. The germline V gene encodes CDR1 SGHDT and CDR2 YYEEEE.

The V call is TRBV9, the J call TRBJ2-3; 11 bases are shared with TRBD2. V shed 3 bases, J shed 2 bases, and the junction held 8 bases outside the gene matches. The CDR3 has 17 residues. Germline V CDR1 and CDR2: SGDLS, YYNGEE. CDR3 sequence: CASSARVGLADTDTQYF. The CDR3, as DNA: TGTGCCAGCAGCGCTCGGGTGGGACTAGCGGACACAGATACGCAGTATTTT.

CDR3 residues: CASSRSLDRANNEQFF. The CDR3 DNA follows: TGTGCCAGCAGCCGATCCCTGGACAGGGCAAACAATGAGCAGTTCTTC. The J gene is TRBJ2-1, the V gene TRBV28, with 8 bases that match TRBD1. The V and J ends lost 6 bases and 5 bases, in that order; junction bases with no gene match: 12. This CDR3 is 16 amino acids long. Germline CDR1 reads MDHEN; CDR2 reads SYDVKM.

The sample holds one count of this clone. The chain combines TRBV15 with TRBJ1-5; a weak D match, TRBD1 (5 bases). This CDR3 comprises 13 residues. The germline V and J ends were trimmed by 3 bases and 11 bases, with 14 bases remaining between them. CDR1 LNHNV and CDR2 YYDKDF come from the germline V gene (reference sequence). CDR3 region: CATSSASGVSQHF. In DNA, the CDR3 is TGTGCCACCAGCAGTGCCTCGGGGGTGTCCCAGCATTTT.

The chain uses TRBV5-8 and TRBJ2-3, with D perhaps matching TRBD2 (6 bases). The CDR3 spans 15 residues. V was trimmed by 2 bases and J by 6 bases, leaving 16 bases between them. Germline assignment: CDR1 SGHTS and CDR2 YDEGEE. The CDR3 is CASSFGTPRRDTQYF. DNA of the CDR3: TGTGCCAGCAGCTTCGGGACTCCCCGGAGGGATACGCAGTATTTT.

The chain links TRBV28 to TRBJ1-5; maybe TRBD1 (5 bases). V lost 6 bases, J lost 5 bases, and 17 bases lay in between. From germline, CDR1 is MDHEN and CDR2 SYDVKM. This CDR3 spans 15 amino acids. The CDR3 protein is CASRPLGGFDQPQHF. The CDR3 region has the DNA TGTGCCAGCAGGCCCCTGGGGGGGTTTGATCAGCCCCAGCATTTT.

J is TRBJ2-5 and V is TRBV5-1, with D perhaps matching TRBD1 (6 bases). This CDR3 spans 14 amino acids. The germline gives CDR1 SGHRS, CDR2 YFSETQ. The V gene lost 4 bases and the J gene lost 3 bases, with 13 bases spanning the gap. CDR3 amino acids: CASSLFNREETQYF. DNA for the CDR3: TGCGCCAGCAGCCTTTTCAACAGGGAAGAGACCCAGTACTTC.

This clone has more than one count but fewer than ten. This CDR3 reads CATSRGDSGGGYYGYTF. The CDR3 nucleotides read TGTGCCACCAGCAGAGGTGATTCCGGGGGAGGGTACTATGGCTACACCTTC. V and J are TRBV15 and TRBJ1-2, with D maybe TRBD1 (5 bases). Germline V lookup: CDR1 LNHNV, CDR2 YYDKDF (reference sequence). The CDR3 sequence is 17 residues long. The V end lost 1 base, the J end lost 3 bases, and 18 bases lay between the germline ends.

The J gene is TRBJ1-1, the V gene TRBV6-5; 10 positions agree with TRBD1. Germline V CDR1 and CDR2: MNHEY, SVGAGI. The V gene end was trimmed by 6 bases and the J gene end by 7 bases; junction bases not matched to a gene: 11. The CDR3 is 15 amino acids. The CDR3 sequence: CASRRSRDRGNEAFF. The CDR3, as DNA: TGTGCCAGCAGACGGTCCCGGGACAGGGGTAATGAAGCTTTCTTT.

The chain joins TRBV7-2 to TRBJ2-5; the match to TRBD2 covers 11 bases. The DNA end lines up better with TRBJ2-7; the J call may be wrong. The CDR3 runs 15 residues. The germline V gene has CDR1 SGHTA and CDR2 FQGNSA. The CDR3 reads CASSLGSGGAYEQYF. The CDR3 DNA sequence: TGTGCCAGCAGCTTAGGTAGCGGGGGGGCTTACGAGCAGTACTTC.

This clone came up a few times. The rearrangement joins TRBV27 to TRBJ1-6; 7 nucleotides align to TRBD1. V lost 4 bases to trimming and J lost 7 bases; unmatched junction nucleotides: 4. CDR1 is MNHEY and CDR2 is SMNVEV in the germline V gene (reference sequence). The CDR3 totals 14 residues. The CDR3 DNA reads TGTGCCAGCAGTTACGAGGGGGCGAATTCACCCCTCCACTTT. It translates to CASSYEGANSPLHF.

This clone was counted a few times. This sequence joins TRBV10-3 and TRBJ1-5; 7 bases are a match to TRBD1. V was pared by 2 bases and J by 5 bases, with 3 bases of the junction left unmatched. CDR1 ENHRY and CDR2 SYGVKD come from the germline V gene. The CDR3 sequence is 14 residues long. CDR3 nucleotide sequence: TGTGCCATCAGTGAGGACAGGGTGGATCAGCCCCAGCATTTT. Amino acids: CAISEDRVDQPQHF.

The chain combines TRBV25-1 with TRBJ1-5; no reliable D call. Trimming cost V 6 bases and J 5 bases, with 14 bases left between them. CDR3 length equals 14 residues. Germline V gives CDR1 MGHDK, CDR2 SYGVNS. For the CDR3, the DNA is TGTGCCAGCAGCCCCGGGATAATCGATCAGCCCCAGCATTTT. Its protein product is CASSPGIIDQPQHF.

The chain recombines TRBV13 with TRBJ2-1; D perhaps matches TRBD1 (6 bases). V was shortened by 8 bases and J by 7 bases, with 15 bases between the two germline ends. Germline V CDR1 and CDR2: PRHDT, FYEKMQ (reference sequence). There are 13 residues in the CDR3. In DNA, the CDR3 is TGTGCCAGCCAGGGGCAATCAAGGAATGAGCAGTTCTTC. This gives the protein CASQGQSRNEQFF.

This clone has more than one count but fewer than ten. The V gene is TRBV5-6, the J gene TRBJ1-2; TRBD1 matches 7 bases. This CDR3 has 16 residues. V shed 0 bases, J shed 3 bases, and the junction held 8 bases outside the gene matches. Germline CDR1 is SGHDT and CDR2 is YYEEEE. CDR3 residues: CASSLASGTAYYGYTF. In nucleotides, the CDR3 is TGTGCCAGCAGCTTGGCCTCTGGGACAGCTTACTATGGCTACACCTTC.

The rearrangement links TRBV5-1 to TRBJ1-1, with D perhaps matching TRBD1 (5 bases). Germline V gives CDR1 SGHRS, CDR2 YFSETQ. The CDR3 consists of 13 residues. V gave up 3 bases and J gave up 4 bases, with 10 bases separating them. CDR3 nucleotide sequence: TGCGCCAGCAGCTCTGTCGGGGGCACTGAAGCTTTCTTT. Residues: CASSSVGGTEAFF.

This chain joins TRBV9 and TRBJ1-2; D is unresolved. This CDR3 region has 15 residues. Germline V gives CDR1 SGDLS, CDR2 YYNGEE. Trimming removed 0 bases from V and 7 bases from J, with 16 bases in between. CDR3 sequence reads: CASSVGAEGISGYTF. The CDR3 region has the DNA TGTGCCAGCAGCGTAGGGGCAGAGGGAATCTCTGGCTACACCTTC.

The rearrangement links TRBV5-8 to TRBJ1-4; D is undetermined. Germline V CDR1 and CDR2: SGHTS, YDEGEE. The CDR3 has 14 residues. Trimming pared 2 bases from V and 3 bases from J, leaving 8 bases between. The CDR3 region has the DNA TGTGCCAGCAGCTTAGTGCAGGCTAATGAAAAACTGTTTTTT. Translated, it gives CASSLVQANEKLFF.

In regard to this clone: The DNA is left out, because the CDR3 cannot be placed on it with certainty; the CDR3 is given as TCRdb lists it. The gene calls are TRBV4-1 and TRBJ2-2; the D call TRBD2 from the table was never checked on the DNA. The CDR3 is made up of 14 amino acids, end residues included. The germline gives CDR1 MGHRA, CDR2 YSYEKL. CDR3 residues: CASSQERRAGELFF.

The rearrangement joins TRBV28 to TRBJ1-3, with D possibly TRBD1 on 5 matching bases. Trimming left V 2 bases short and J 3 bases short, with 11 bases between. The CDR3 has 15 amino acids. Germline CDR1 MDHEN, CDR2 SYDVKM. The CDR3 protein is CASSLIGGSGNTIYF. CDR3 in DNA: TGTGCCAGCAGTTTAATCGGGGGGAGTGGAAACACCATATATTTT. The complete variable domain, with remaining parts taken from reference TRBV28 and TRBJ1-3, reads DVKVTQSSRYLVKRTGEKVFLECVQDMDHENMFWYRQDPGLGLRLIYFSYDVKMKEKGDIPEGYSVSREKKERFSLILESASTNQTSMYLCASSLIGGSGNTIYFGEGSWLTVV.

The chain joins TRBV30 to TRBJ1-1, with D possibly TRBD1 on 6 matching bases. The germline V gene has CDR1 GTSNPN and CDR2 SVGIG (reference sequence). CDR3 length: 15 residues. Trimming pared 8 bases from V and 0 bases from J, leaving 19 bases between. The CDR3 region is CALHRALGLNTEAFF. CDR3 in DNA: TGTGCCCTTCACAGGGCCCTTGGGTTGAACACTGAAGCTTTCTTT.

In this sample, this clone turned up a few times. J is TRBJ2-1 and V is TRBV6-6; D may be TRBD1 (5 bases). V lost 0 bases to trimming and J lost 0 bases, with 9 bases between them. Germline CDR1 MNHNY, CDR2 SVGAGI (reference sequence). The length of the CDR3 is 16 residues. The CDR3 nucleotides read TGTGCCAGCAGTTACTCCGAAGGGGCCTCCTACAATGAGCAGTTCTTC. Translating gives CASSYSEGASYNEQFF.

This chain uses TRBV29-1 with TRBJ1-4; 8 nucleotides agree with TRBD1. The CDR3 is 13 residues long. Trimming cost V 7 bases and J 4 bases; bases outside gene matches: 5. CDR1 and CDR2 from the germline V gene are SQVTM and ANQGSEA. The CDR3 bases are TGCAGCGCTAGACAGGGGTATAATGAAAAACTGTTTTTT. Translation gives CSARQGYNEKLFF.